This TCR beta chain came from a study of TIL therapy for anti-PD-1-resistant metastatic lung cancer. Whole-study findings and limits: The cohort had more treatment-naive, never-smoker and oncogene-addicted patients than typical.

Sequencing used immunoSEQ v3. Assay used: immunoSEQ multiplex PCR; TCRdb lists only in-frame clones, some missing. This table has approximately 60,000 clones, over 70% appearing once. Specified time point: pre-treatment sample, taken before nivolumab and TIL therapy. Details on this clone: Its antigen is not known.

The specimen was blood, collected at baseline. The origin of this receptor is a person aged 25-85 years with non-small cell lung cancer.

The DNA of the CDR3 is TGTGCCAGCAGTGAACTCCGGACTAGCGGGAGCCTCGAGCAGTACTTC. Protein sequence: CASSELRTSGSLEQYF. The chain employs TRBV6-1 and TRBJ2-7; 13 nucleotides align to TRBD2. This CDR3 has 16 amino acids. V was clipped by 2 bases and J by 6 bases; unmatched bases: 7. In germline, CDR1 is MNHNS, CDR2 SASEGT.